These 21 T cell receptor beta chains originate from one sample sequenced in a study of cytomegalovirus exposure and HLA in healthy donors. Use of 60 Vbeta and 13 Jbeta primers characterized the PCR. Measured with immunoSEQ multiplex PCR; TCRdb has only the in-frame clones, and not every one. The data show 200,000 to 250,000 clones, roughly four fifths seen once. Sequenced sample: PBMCs. The receptors derive from a woman in her forties in good health and CMV-seronegative.

The V call is TRBV6-5, the J call TRBJ1-5; 7 positions agree with TRBD1. V was pared by 6 bases and J by 0 bases, with 5 bases of the junction left unmatched. CDR1 MNHEY and CDR2 SVGAGI come from the germline V gene. The CDR3 has 15 amino acids. CDR3 sequence reads: CASRRQGGSNQPQHF. The CDR3 DNA is TGTGCCAGCAGACGACAGGGCGGTAGCAATCAGCCCCAGCATTTT.

This chain uses TRBV10-3 with TRBJ2-7, with 9 bases fitting TRBD1. The CDR3 length is 14 residues. With 5 bases clipped from V and 6 bases from J, the junction kept 8 bases outside the gene matches. Per germline, CDR1 ENHRY and CDR2 SYGVKD. The CDR3 bases are TGTGCCATCAGTCCGGGACAGGGCGGCGGCGAGCAGTACTTC. It codes for CAISPGQGGGEQYF.

V and J are TRBV12-1 and TRBJ2-7; no check of the table's D call, TRBD2, against the DNA was made. TRBV12-1 has pseudogene status. The CDR3 covers 16 residues. The CDR3 sequence is CASSFVGIRGAYEQYF. The CDR3, as DNA: TGTGCCAGCAGCTTTGTGGGGATACGCGGGGCCTACGAGCAGTACTTC.

This rearrangement joins TRBV19 to TRBJ1-1; D may be TRBD1 (6 bases). Trimming pared 5 bases from V and 7 bases from J, leaving 11 bases between. CDR1 is LNHDA, CDR2 SQIVND, per germline (reference sequence). The CDR3 sequence is 12 residues long. DNA of the CDR3: TGTGCCAGTAGTGAACAGGGATATGAAGCTTTCTTT. It encodes CASSEQGYEAFF.

The chain combines TRBV11-2 with TRBJ1-2; a weak D match, TRBD1 (5 bases). The CDR3 has 16 residues. Trimming removed 0 bases at V and 6 bases at J, with 17 bases between. The germline V gene has CDR1 SGHAT and CDR2 FQNNGV. The CDR3 spells CASSLDRDSRGDGYTF. The CDR3, as DNA: TGTGCCAGCAGCTTAGATCGGGACTCACGAGGGGATGGCTACACCTTC.

The rearrangement links TRBV5-1 to TRBJ2-7, with D perhaps matching TRBD2 (6 bases). Looked up from germline, CDR1 is SGHRS and CDR2 is YFSETQ. V lost 4 bases and J lost 4, with 15 bases in between. The CDR3 extends over 14 amino acids. CDR3 in amino acids: CASSVAQGGYEQYF. The CDR3 region has the DNA TGCGCCAGCAGCGTAGCGCAGGGAGGATACGAGCAGTACTTC.

About this clone itself: Other DNA sequences in the same sample also yield this CDR3. This chain links TRBV5-1 with TRBJ1-1, with 7 bases aligning to TRBD1. The CDR3 covers 13 residues. Trimming at V came to 0 bases and at J to 5 bases, leaving 1 base not matched to a gene. Germline CDR1 and CDR2: SGHRS and YFSETQ. CDR3: CASSLDRGTEAFF. The DNA of the CDR3 is TGCGCCAGCAGCTTGGACAGGGGTACTGAAGCTTTCTTT.

This clone was seen only a few times. This rearrangement joins TRBV30 to TRBJ1-2; no reliable D call. The CDR3 has 8 residues. V was trimmed by 8 bases and J by 8 bases, leaving 6 bases between them. Germline loops: CDR1 GTSNPN, CDR2 SVGIG (reference sequence). The CDR3 nucleotides are TGTGCCGACGGGGGCTACACCTTC. Encoded protein: CADGGYTF.

The chain recombines TRBV28 with TRBJ1-2; weak D call: TRBD1 (5 bases). CDR1 is MDHEN, CDR2 SYDVKM, per germline. The CDR3 has 13 amino acids. Trimming shortened V by 3 bases and J by 7 bases, and 12 bases separated the two germline ends. The CDR3 protein is CASSFGGSGGYTF. In nucleotides, the CDR3 is TGTGCCAGCAGTTTCGGGGGGTCAGGTGGCTACACCTTC.

V is TRBV28 and J is TRBJ2-7; TRBD1 might be the D (6 bases). This CDR3 is 14 amino acids long. V was trimmed by 2 bases and J by 5 bases, leaving 13 bases between them. Germline V gene sequence: CDR1 MDHEN, CDR2 SYDVKM. The CDR3 here is CASSLGQGHNEQYF. CDR3 coding DNA: TGTGCCAGCAGTTTAGGGCAGGGACACAACGAGCAGTACTTC.

CDR3 nucleotides: TGTGCCAGCAGTGAAAGCTCCCCGGAGAACTATGGCTACACCTTC. This encodes CASSESSPENYGYTF. The chain uses TRBV6-1 and TRBJ1-2; D not resolved. Germline V gene lookup returns CDR1 MNHNS and CDR2 SASEGT. This CDR3 spans 15 amino acids. V was shortened by 2 bases and J by 2 bases, with 12 bases between the two germline ends.

The chain combines TRBV18 with TRBJ2-5; a possible D gene is TRBD2 (6 bases). From germline, CDR1 is KGHSH and CDR2 LQKENI. Trimming pared 3 bases from V and 4 bases from J, leaving 18 bases between. This CDR3 has 16 amino acids. DNA for the CDR3: TGTGCCAGCTCACCGCCGGGACTGAAAATTGCAGAGACCCAGTACTTC. Protein: CASSPPGLKIAETQYF. Filled out from reference TRBV18 and TRBJ2-5, the complete variable domain reads NAGVMQNPRHLVRRRGQEARLRCSPMKGHSHVYWYRQLPEEGLKFMVYLQKENIIDESGMPKERFSAEFPKEGPSILRIQQVVRGDSAAYFCASSPPGLKIAETQYFGPGTRLLVL.

The genes are TRBV7-9 and TRBJ2-5; D is possibly TRBD1 (6 bases). Germline-derived CDR1 and CDR2 are SEHNR and FQNEAQ (reference sequence). Trimming removed 7 bases from V and 0 bases from J, with 15 bases in between. The CDR3 spans 15 residues. DNA for the CDR3: TGTGCCAGCACCAAAGGGACACCGTACCAAGAGACCCAGTACTTC. Translating it yields CASTKGTPYQETQYF.

Points on this clone: A read error may account for a junction end that differs from germline. The chain is built from TRBV7-9 and TRBJ1-5; possible D gene TRBD1, 6 bases. There are 14 residues in the CDR3. Germline assignment: CDR1 SEHNR and CDR2 FQNEAQ (reference sequence). CDR3 amino acids: CSSSDRTVAQPQHF. DNA of the CDR3: TGTTCCAGCAGCGATAGGACAGTTGCTCAGCCCCAGCATTTT.

The chain links TRBV28 to TRBJ1-5; 7 nucleotides line up with TRBD1. The CDR3 has 14 residues. Trimming took 6 bases from V and 3 from J; bases not matched to a gene: 5. Looked up from germline, CDR1 is MDHEN and CDR2 is SYDVKM. This CDR3 is CASRSTGNNQPQHF. CDR3 bases: TGTGCCAGCAGATCGACAGGGAACAATCAGCCCCAGCATTTT.

The V gene is TRBV5-1, the J gene TRBJ1-2; a possible D gene is TRBD1 (6 bases). Germline CDR1 SGHRS, CDR2 YFSETQ. This CDR3 has 14 amino acids. Trimming pared 4 bases from V and 1 base from J, leaving 11 bases between. The DNA of the CDR3 is TGCGCCAGCAGCCCCCAGGGGAATAACTATGGCTACACCTTC. This gives the protein CASSPQGNNYGYTF.

The chain links TRBV11-2 to TRBJ1-4; D may be TRBD1 (6 bases). Trimming pared 4 bases from V and 0 bases from J, leaving 6 bases between. Germline V gene lookup returns CDR1 SGHAT and CDR2 FQNNGV. This CDR3 contains 14 residues. The DNA of the CDR3 is TGTGCCAGCAGCTACAGGGCAACTAATGAAAAACTGTTTTTT. Its protein is CASSYRATNEKLFF. The whole variable domain, filled in from reference TRBV11-2 and TRBJ1-4, reads EAGVAQSPRYKIIEKRQSVAFWCNPISGHATLYWYQQILGQGPKLLIQFQNNGVVDDSQLPKDRFSAERLKGVDSTLKIQPAKLEDSAVYLCASSYRATNEKLFFGSGTQLSVL.

The gene calls are TRBV13 and TRBJ2-7; TRBD1 is a possible D gene (5 bases). CDR3 length: 14 amino acids. Germline lookup yields CDR1 PRHDT and CDR2 FYEKMQ (reference sequence). The V end was cut by 5 bases, the J end by 2 bases, with 13 bases between. The CDR3: CASSLRQTTYEQYF. The CDR3 DNA is TGTGCCAGCAGCCTCCGACAGACGACCTACGAGCAGTACTTC.

V is TRBV30 and J is TRBJ1-4; D is unclear. CDR1 is GTSNPN, CDR2 SVGIG, per germline (reference sequence). With 1 base removed from V and 5 bases from J, the gap between germline ends came to 8 bases. CDR3 length equals 13 residues. The CDR3 region is CAWSAYSNEKLFF. The CDR3 DNA reads as TGTGCCTGGAGTGCCTACAGCAATGAAAAACTGTTTTTT. Using reference TRBV30 and TRBJ1-4 for the parts outside the CDR3, the full variable domain is SQTIHQWPATLVQPVGSPLSLECTVEGTSNPNLYWYRQAAGRGLQLLFYSVGIGQISSEVPQNLSASRPQDRQFILSSKKLLLSDSGFYLCAWSAYSNEKLFFGSGTQLSVL.

This clone was counted once. This chain uses TRBV5-4 with TRBJ2-1, with TRBD2 matching 7 bases. The CDR3 is made up of 17 amino acids. Germline V gives CDR1 SGHNT, CDR2 YYREEE (reference sequence). The ends lost 2 bases at V and 0 bases at J; junction bases unmatched: 8. CDR3: CASSLQLAPSSYNEQFF. In DNA form, the CDR3 reads TGTGCCAGCAGCTTACAACTAGCGCCTAGCTCCTACAATGAGCAGTTCTTC.

The V gene is TRBV5-1, the J gene TRBJ1-2, with 9 bases matching TRBD1. The V gene end was trimmed by 3 bases and the J gene end by 4 bases; junction bases not matched to a gene: 10. This CDR3 comprises 16 residues. Germline V gene sequence: CDR1 SGHRS, CDR2 YFSETQ. The CDR3 DNA is TGCGCCAGCAGCTCGGGGGGGACAGGGTCAATCTATGGCTACACCTTC. This translates into CASSSGGTGSIYGYTF.